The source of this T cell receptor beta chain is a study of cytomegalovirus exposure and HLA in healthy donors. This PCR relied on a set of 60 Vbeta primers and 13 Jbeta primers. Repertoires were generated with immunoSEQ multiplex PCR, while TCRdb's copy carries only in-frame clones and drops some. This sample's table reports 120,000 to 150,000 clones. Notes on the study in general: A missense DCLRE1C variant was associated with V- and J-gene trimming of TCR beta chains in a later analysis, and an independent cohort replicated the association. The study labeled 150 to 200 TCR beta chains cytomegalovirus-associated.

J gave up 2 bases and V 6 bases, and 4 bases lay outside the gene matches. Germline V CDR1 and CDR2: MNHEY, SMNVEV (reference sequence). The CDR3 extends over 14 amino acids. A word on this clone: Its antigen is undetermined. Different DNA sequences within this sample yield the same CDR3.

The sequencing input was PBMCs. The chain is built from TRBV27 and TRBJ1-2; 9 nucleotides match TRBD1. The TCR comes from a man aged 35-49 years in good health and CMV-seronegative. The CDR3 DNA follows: TGTGCCAGCAGCTTCGGACAGGGGAACTATGGCTACACCTTC. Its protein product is CASSFGQGNYGYTF.